This T cell receptor beta chain was recovered during a study of cytomegalovirus exposure and HLA in healthy donors. The protocol was immunoSEQ multiplex PCR, while the TCRdb copy is restricted to in-frame clones and leaves out a portion. The data contain about 150,000 clones, 75% to 90% of them singletons. Germline CDR1 SGHTA, CDR2 FQGNSA. The CDR3 spans 14 residues. The V and J ends lost 6 bases and 2 bases respectively, with 13 bases between them. The sample was PBMCs. The rearrangement uses TRBV7-2 and TRBJ2-5, with D uncertain. The clonotype originates from a man aged 18 to 30 in good health and CMV-seropositive. The CDR3 loop is CASRPMITQETQYF. The CDR3 DNA is TGTGCCAGCAGACCCATGATTACTCAAGAGACCCAGTACTTC.